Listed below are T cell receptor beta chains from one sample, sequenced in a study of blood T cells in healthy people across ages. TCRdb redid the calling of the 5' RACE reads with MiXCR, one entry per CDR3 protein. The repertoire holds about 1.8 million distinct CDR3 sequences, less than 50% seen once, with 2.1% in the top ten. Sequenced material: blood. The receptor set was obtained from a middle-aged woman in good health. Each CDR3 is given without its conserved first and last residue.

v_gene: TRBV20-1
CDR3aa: SGATYNEQY

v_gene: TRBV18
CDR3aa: ASSPESTNEKLF

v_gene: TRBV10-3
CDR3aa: AISAGLRGAYEQY

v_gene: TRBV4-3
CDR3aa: ASSLLVVDSPYEQY

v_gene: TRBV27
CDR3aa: ASSQSARGEIGYT

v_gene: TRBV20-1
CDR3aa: SARRVGVTDTQY

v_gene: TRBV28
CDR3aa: ASSSLGGYT

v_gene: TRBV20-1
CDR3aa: SARTRQGADNSPLH

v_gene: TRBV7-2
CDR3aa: ASTRGPNTGELF

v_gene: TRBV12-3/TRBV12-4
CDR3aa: ASSGQGGNQPQH

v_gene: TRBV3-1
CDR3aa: ASSTLTYPHYNEQF

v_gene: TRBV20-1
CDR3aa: SASGDLTQETQY

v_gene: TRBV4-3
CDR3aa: ASSQDGGGAFDTQY

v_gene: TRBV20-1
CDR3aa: SARNRAFLGDTQY

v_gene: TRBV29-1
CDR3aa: SVISGGAGNEQF

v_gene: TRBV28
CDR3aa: ASRTPGQGNEQY

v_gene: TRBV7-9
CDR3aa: ASTLLAGPTDTQY

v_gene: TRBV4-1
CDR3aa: ASSQEVSMNTEAF

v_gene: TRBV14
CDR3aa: ASSLSGVIVYNEQF

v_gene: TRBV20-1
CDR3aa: SAGQESSYEQY

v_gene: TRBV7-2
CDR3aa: ASSYGVRGGEAF

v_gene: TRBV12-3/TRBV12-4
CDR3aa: ASSFPDGGTQY